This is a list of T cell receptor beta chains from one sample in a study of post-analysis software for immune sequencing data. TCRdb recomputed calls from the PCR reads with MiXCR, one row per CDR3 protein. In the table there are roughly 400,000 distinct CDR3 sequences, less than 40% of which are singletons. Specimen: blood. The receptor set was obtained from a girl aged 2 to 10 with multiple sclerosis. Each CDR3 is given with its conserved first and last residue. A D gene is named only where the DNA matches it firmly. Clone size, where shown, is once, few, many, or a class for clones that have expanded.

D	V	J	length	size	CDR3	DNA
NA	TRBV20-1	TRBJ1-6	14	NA	CSAPGALMNSPLHF	TGCAGTGCTCCTGGGGCCCTAATGAATTCACCCCTCCACTTT
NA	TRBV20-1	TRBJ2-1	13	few	CSVSGSSYNEQFF	TGCAGTGTTAGTGGGAGCTCCTACAATGAGCAGTTCTTC
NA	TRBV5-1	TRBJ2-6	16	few	CASSLEGQAGANVLTF	TGCGCCAGCAGCTTGGAGGGGCAGGCTGGGGCCAACGTCCTGACTTTC
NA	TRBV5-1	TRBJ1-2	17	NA	CASSLGPFPEANYGYTF	TGCGCCAGCAGCTTGGGACCCTTTCCAGAAGCTAACTATGGCTACACCTTC
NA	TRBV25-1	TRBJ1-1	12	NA	CASRAGYAEAFF	TGTGCCAGCAGAGCAGGGTACGCTGAAGCTTTCTTT
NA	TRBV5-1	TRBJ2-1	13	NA	CASSLSGLNEQFF	TGCGCCAGCAGTCTGTCAGGGTTGAATGAGCAGTTCTTC
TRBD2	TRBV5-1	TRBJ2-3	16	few	CASSLPSGDSTDTQYF	TGCGCCAGCAGCTTGCCTAGCGGGGATAGCACAGATACGCAGTATTTT
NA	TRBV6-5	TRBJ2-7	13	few	CASSINRVREQYF	TGTGCCAGCAGTATCAACAGGGTGCGGGAGCAGTACTTC
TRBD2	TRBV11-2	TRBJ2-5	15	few	CASSHGTSGVETQYF	TGTGCCAGCAGCCATGGGACTAGCGGGGTAGAGACCCAGTACTTC
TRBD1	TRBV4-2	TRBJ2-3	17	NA	CASSQDGWTGSTDTQYF	TGTGCCAGCAGCCAAGATGGGTGGACAGGAAGCACAGATACGCAGTATTTT
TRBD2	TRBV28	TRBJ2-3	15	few	CASTGAGGLTDTQYF	TGTGCCAGCACGGGAGCGGGGGGCCTCACAGATACGCAGTATTTT
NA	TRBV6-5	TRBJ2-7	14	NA	CASSFRTLSYEQYF	TGTGCCAGCAGTTTCAGGACACTCTCCTACGAGCAGTACTTC
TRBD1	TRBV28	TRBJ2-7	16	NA	CASSLPRTGGRDEQYF	TGTGCCAGCAGTTTACCTCGGACAGGGGGCCGGGACGAGCAGTACTTC
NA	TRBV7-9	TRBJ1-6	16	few	CASSLPAGPGASPLHF	TGTGCCAGCAGCTTACCCGCGGGACCCGGGGCTTCACCCCTCCACTTT
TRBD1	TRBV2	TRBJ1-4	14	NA	CASSAGTDREKLFF	TGTGCCAGCAGTGCCGGGACAGATCGTGAAAAACTGTTTTTT
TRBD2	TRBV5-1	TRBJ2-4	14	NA	CASSLSSGGYIQYF	TGCGCCAGCAGCTTGTCGTCGGGGGGGTACATTCAGTACTTC
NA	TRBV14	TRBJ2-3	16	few	CASSPSFGGSTDTQYF	TGTGCCAGCAGCCCCTCTTTCGGCGGGAGCACAGATACGCAGTATTTT
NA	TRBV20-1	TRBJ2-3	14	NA	CSARGPSATDTQYF	TGCAGTGCTAGAGGTCCCAGCGCAACAGATACGCAGTATTTT
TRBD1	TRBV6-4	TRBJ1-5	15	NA	CASSRTGEYNQPQHF	TGTGCCAGCAGTCGGACAGGGGAGTACAATCAGCCCCAGCATTTT
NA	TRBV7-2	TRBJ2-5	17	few	CASSLIGPYLRQETQYF	TGTGCCAGCAGCTTAATTGGCCCATATTTGCGACAAGAGACCCAGTACTTC
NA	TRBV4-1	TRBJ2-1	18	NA	CASSPRVGTGARGDEQFF	TGCGCCAGCAGTCCAAGAGTGGGTACGGGGGCGCGTGGCGATGAGCAGTTCTTC
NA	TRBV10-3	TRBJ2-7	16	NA	CAISEGGGRATYEQYF	TGTGCCATCAGTGAAGGGGGGGGCAGGGCCACCTACGAGCAGTACTTC
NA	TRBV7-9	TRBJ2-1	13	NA	CASSLVLAFEQFF	TGTGCCAGCAGCTTGGTACTAGCTTTTGAGCAGTTCTTC
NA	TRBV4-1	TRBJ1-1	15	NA	CASSALGGRGGEAFF	TGCGCCAGCAGCGCCCTGGGCGGAAGAGGGGGTGAAGCTTTCTTT
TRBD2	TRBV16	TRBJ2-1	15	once	CASSQLVAGANEQFF	TGTGCCAGCAGCCAATTGGTAGCGGGAGCCAATGAGCAGTTCTTC
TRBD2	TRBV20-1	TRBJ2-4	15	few	CSASPLAGGLGEQYF	TGCAGTGCTAGCCCCCTAGCGGGGGGGTTAGGGGAGCAGTACTTC
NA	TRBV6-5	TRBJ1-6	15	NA	CASRGGDTYNSPLHF	TGTGCCAGCCGGGGAGGGGACACCTATAATTCACCCCTCCACTTT
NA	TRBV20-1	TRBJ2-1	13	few	CSARSVGYNEQFF	TGCAGTGCCAGAAGCGTGGGGTACAATGAGCAGTTCTTC
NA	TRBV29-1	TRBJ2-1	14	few	CSVDGRGSYNEQFF	TGCAGCGTTGACGGCAGGGGCTCCTACAATGAGCAGTTCTTC
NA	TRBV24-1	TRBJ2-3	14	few	CATSHPGDTDTQYF	TGTGCCACCAGCCATCCGGGGGACACAGATACGCAGTATTTT
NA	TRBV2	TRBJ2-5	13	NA	CASSDNNQETQYF	TGTGCCAGCAGTGACAACAACCAAGAGACCCAGTACTTC
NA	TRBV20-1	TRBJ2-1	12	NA	CSAYDSHNEQFF	TGCAGTGCCTATGACAGTCACAATGAGCAGTTCTTC
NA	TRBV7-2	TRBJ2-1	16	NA	CASSFNHLVGPSEQFF	TGTGCCAGCAGCTTCAATCATCTCGTAGGGCCGAGTGAGCAGTTCTTC
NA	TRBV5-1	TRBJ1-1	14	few	CASSLRVENTEAFF	TGCGCCAGCAGCTTACGCGTGGAGAACACTGAAGCTTTCTTT
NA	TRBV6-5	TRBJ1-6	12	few	CASRFPGSPLHF	TGTGCCAGCAGGTTCCCCGGTTCACCCCTCCACTTT
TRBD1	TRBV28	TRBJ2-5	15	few	CASSRPGTGQETQYF	TGTGCCAGCAGTCGACCCGGGACAGGCCAAGAGACCCAGTACTTC
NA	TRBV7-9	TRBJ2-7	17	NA	CASSRVRGQISSYEQYF	TGTGCCAGCAGTCGGGTGCGGGGACAGATTTCATCCTACGAGCAGTACTTC
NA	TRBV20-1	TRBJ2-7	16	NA	CSAREFGQLLSYEQYF	TGCAGTGCTAGAGAATTCGGCCAGCTCTTATCCTACGAGCAGTACTTC
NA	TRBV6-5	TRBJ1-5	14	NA	CASSYSNGNQPQHF	TGTGCCAGCAGTTACTCGAACGGCAATCAGCCCCAGCATTTT
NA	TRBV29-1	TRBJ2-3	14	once	CSVEAGSHWDTQYF	TGCAGCGTTGAGGCCGGCTCCCATTGGGATACGCAGTATTTT